Sequencing of this T cell receptor (beta chain) was carried out in a study of blood T cell repertoires in COVID-19. In the study overall: COVID-19 samples collected from the United States, Italy and Spain covered acute and convalescent phases. T cells, B-cell-depleted T cells, or PBMCs supplied cDNA or gDNA.

Profiled with immunoSEQ multiplex PCR; TCRdb holds only in-frame clones, not every one. The sample lists about 210,000 clones, 83% occurring once. The germline V and J ends were trimmed by 2 bases and 0 bases, with 17 bases remaining between them. The CDR3 loop spans 19 amino acids. Germline values: CDR1 MDHEN, CDR2 SYDVKM. The sequence derives from a man in his forties or fifties with active or convalescent COVID-19. The sample taken for sequencing was peripheral blood. This chain connects TRBV28 to TRBJ2-6; D is uncertain. CDR3 coding DNA: TGTGCCAGCAGTTTAAAGAAACTGGGCCTTAGCTCTGGGGCCAACGTCCTGACTTTC. Its translation: CASSLKKLGLSSGANVLTF.